These 2 T cell receptor beta chains originate from one sample sequenced in a study of spatial heterogeneity in lung cancer. TCRdb reanalysed the 5' RACE reads using MiXCR and keeps one entry per CDR3 protein. The sample includes over 6,500 distinct CDR3 sequences, roughly 5.2% seen only once; the top ten take 7% to 9%. The time point is: sample taken at primary tumor resection. The sequenced material consisted of unsorted whole RNA from tumor, nontumor lung or frozen PBMC. The sequencing here drew on normal lung tissue next to the tumor, taken at surgery. These receptors originate from a female donor with early-stage non-small cell lung cancer.

This clonotype was picked up a small number of times. The library was designed around alpha chains, so this beta chain is a stray read whose abundance carries little weight. CDR3 in amino acids: CASSRKGGANTGELFF. For the CDR3, the DNA is TGTGCCAGCTCACGGAAAGGGGGCGCGAACACCGGGGAGCTGTTTTTT. The rearrangement joins TRBV18 to TRBJ2-2; 7 nucleotides align to TRBD1. With V trimmed by 4 bases and J by 0 bases, 5 bases remained unmatched. The CDR3 spans 16 residues. The germline V gene has CDR1 KGHSH and CDR2 LQKENI.

This clonotype was recorded at least ten times. A library made for alpha chains picked up this beta chain off target, so its size means little. This chain uses TRBV6-2 or TRBV6-3 with TRBJ2-3; unclear D gene. In germline, CDR1 is MNHEY, CDR2 SVGEGT. The V and J ends lost 2 bases and 1 base respectively, with 16 bases between them. The CDR3 is 17 residues long. The CDR3 DNA follows: TGTGCCAGCAGTTACGACCAAGTCTGGGCTGGCACAGATACGCAGTATTTT. Translated, it gives CASSYDQVWAGTDTQYF.